The clone carrying this TCR beta chain was detected ten times or more. These data are taken from a study of Graves' ophthalmopathy and Graves' hyperthyroidism. TCR beta CDR3 amplification used RNA transcripts. After a first-round RT-PCR with HTBI primers, a second-round multiplex PCR was run. TCRdb recomputed calls from the multiplex PCR reads with MiXCR, one row per CDR3 protein. The sample holds 350,000 or so distinct CDR3 sequences, 15% to 20% seen once. Trimming pared 3 bases from V and 9 bases from J, leaving 15 bases between. The CDR3 consists of 14 residues. The sequence derives from an adult man with Graves' ophthalmopathy. Sequenced input: peripheral blood. The chain employs TRBV12-3 or TRBV12-4 and TRBJ1-5; tentatively, D is TRBD1 (5 bases). The chain's CDR3 is CASSLGRGWGPQHF. The CDR3 DNA is TGTGCCAGCAGTTTGGGGCGAGGATGGGGGCCCCAGCATTTT.